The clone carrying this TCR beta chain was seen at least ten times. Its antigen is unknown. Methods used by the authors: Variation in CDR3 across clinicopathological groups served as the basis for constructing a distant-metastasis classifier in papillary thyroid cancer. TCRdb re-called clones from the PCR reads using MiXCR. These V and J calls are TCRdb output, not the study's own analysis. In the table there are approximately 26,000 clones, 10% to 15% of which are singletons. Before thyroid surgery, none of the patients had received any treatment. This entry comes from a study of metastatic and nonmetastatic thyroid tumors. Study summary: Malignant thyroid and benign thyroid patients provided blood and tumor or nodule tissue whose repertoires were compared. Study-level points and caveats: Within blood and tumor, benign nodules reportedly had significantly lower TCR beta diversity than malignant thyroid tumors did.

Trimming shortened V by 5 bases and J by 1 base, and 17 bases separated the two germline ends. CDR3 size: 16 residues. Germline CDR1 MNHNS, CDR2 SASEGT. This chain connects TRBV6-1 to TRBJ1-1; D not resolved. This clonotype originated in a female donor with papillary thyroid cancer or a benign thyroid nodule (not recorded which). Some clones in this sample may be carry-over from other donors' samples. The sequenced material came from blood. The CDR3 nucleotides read TGTGCCAGCAGTCGTACAAAGATAGGACGGAACACTGAAGCTTTCTTT. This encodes CASSRTKIGRNTEAFF.